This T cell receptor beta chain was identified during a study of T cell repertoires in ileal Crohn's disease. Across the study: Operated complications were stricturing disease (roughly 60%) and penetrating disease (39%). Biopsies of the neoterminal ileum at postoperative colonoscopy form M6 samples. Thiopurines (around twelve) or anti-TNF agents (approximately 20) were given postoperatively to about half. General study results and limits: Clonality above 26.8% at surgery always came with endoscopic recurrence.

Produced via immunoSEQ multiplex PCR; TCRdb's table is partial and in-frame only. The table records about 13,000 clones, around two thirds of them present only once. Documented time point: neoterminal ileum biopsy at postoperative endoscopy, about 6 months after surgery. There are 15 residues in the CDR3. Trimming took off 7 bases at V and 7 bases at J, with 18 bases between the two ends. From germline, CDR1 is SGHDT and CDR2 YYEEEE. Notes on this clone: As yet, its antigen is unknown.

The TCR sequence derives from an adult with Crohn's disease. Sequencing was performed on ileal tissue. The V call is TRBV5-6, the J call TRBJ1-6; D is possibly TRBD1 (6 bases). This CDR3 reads CASGLDGGRNSPLHF. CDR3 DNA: TGTGCCAGCGGATTAGACGGGGGGCGGAATTCACCCCTCCACTTT.